This record looks at one T cell receptor beta chain sequence and its context. Its antigen remains unknown. The ends lost 0 bases at V and 2 bases at J; junction bases unmatched: 11. CDR3 length equals 17 residues. Germline lookup yields CDR1 SGHRS and CDR2 YFSETQ. The sample is drawn from a study of response to subunit inactivated influenza vaccine. General study findings and limits: Few new T cells, the authors suggested, are recruited by each seasonal influenza vaccination.

MiXCR, applied by TCRdb to the RT-PCR reads, yields one record per CDR3 protein. The table has under 950,000 distinct CDR3 sequences, about 20% seen once. The sample in question was PBMCs from blood, obtained 5 to 6 days after vaccination. The origin of this receptor is a man in his fifties or sixties who received an inactivated influenza vaccine. This chain uses TRBV5-1 with TRBJ2-7; 7 nucleotides match TRBD2. The CDR3 nucleotides are TGCGCCAGCAGCTTGGCCACCGGAAGCGGGATTACCTACGAGCAGTACTTC. Its protein is CASSLATGSGITYEQYF.